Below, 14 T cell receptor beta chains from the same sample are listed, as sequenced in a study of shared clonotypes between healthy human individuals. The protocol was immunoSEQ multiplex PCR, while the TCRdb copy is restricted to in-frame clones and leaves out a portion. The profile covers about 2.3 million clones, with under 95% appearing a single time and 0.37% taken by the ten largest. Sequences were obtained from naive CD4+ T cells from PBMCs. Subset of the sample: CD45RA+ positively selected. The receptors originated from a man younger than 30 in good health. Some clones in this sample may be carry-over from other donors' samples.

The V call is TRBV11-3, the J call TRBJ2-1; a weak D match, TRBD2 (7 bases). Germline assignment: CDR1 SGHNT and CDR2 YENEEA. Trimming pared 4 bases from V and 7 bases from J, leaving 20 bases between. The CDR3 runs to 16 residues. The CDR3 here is CASSSRGGEAGNEQFF. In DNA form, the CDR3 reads TGTGCCAGCAGCTCCCGAGGGGGGGAGGCCGGGAATGAGCAGTTCTTC.

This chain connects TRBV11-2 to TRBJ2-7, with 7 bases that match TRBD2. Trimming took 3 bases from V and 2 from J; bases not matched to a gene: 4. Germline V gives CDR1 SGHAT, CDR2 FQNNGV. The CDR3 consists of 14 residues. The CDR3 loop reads CASSLGGSPYEQYF. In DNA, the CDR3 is TGTGCCAGCAGCTTGGGGGGGAGCCCCTACGAGCAGTACTTC.

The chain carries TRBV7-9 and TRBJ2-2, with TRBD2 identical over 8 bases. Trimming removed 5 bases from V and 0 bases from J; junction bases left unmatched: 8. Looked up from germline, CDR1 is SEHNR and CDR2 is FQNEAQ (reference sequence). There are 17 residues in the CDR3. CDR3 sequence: CASSPREGGPNTGELFF. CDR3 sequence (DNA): TGTGCCAGCAGCCCACGGGAGGGAGGCCCGAACACCGGGGAGCTGTTTTTT.

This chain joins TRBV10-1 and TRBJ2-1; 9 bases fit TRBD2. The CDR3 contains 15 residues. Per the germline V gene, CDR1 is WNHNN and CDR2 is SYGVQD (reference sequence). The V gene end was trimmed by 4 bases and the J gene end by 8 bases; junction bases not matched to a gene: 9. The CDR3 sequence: CASSGGSGSRDEQFF. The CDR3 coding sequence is TGCGCCAGCAGTGGGGGTAGCGGGAGTCGGGATGAGCAGTTCTTC.

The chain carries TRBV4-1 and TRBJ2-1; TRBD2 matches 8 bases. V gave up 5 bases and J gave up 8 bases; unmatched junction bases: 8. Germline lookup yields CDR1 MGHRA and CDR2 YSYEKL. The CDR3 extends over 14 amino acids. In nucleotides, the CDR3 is TGCGCCAGCAGCGGGGCGGGAGGAATGTATGAGCAGTTCTTC. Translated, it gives CASSGAGGMYEQFF.

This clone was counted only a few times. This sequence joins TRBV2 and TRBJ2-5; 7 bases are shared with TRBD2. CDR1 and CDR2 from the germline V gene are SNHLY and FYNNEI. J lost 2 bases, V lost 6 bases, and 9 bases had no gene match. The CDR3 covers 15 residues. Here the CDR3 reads CASSGGTNRQETQYF. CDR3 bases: TGTGCCAGCAGCGGCGGGACTAACAGACAAGAGACCCAGTACTTC.

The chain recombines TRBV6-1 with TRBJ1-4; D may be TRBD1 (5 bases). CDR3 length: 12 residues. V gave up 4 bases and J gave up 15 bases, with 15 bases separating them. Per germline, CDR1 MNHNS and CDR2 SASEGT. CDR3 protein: CASSGQTPLMFF. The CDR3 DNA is TGTGCCAGCAGTGGACAGACTCCACTAATGTTTTTT.

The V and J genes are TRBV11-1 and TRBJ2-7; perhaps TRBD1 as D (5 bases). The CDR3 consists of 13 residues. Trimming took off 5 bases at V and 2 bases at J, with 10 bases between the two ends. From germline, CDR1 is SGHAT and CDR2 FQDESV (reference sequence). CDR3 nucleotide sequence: TGTGCCAGCAGCGTAAACAGGCCCTACGAGCAGTACTTC. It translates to CASSVNRPYEQYF. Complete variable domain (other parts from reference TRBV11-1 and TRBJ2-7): EAEVAQSPRYKITEKSQAVAFWCDPISGHATLYWYRQILGQGPELLVQFQDESVVDDSQLPKDRFSAERLKGVDSTLKIQPAELGDSAMYLCASSVNRPYEQYFGPGTRLTVT.

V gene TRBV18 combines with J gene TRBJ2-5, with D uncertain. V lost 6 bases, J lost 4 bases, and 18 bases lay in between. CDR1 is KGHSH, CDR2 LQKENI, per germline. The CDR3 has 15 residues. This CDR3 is CASSPIPTAPETQYF. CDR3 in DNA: TGTGCCAGCTCCCCGATCCCGACCGCCCCAGAGACCCAGTACTTC.

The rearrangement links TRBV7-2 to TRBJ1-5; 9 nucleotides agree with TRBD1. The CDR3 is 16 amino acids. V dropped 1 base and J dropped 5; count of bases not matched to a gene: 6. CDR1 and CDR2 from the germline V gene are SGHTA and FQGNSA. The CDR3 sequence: CASSLVGTGSDQPQHF. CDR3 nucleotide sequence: TGTGCCAGCAGCTTAGTAGGGACAGGGTCCGATCAGCCCCAGCATTTT.

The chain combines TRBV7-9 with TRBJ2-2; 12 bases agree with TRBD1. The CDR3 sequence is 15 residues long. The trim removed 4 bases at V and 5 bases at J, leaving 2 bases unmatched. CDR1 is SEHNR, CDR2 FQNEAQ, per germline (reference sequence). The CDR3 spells CASSSGQGATGELFF. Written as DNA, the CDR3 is TGTGCCAGCAGCTCGGGACAGGGGGCGACCGGGGAGCTGTTTTTT.

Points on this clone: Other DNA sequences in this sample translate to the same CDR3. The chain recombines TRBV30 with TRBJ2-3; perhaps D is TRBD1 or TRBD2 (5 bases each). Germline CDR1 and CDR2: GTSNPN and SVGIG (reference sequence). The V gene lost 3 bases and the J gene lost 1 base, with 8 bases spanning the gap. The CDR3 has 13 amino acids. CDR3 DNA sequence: TGTGCCTGGAGACGAGGGGGCACAGATACGCAGTATTTT. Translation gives CAWRRGGTDTQYF.

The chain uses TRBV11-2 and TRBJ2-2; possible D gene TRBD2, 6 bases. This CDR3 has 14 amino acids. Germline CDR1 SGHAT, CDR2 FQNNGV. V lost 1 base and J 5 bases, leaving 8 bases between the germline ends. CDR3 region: CASSLVAGTGELFF. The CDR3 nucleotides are TGTGCCAGCAGCTTAGTCGCGGGGACCGGGGAGCTGTTTTTT. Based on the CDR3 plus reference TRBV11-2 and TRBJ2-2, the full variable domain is EAGVAQSPRYKIIEKRQSVAFWCNPISGHATLYWYQQILGQGPKLLIQFQNNGVVDDSQLPKDRFSAERLKGVDSTLKIQPAKLEDSAVYLCASSLVAGTGELFFGEGSRLTVL.

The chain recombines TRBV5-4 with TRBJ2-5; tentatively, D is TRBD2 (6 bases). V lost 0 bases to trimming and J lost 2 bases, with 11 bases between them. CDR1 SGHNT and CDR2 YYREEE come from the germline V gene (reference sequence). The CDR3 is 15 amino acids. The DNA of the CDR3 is TGTGCCAGCAGCTTGGGGTGGGGAGGACAAGAGACCCAGTACTTC. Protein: CASSLGWGGQETQYF.